Below are 22 T cell receptor beta chains sequenced from a single sample in a study of early T cells in non-severe SARS-CoV-2 infection. TCRdb re-derived calls from the 5' RACE reads in MiXCR, one entry per CDR3 protein. Here the sample spans about 72,000 distinct CDR3 sequences, around 10% being singletons. The source was whole blood, collected at baseline. Receptor source: an adult who was a healthcare worker with PCR-confirmed SARS-CoV-2 infection or an uninfected control (not recorded which).

This clonotype was detected a few times. The V and J genes are TRBV14 and TRBJ2-3, with D maybe TRBD2 (7 bases). The V end was cut by 4 bases, the J end by 3 bases, with 14 bases between. This CDR3 spans 15 amino acids. The germline V gene encodes CDR1 SGHDN and CDR2 FVKESK. The CDR3 nucleotides are TGTGCCAGCAGCCGGGGGGGCCTTCGAACAGATACGCAGTATTTT. It codes for CASSRGGLRTDTQYF.

This clonotype has a count of ten or more. The chain has TRBV4-3 and TRBJ2-7, with D possibly called TRBD1 or TRBD2 (5 bases each). The V gene's germline CDR1 is LGHNA and CDR2 YSLEER. This CDR3 has 14 amino acids. Trimming removed 1 base from V and 1 base from J, with 8 bases in between. DNA of the CDR3: TGCGCCAGCAGCCAAGGGGACGGTTCCTACGAGCAGTACTTC. Translation: CASSQGDGSYEQYF.

The rearrangement joins TRBV27 to TRBJ2-7; D remains unclear. Between the trimmed V and J ends, which lost 10 bases and 0 bases, there was a span of 13 bases. The CDR3 contains 13 residues. The germline V gene encodes CDR1 MNHEY and CDR2 SMNVEV (reference sequence). As DNA, the CDR3 is TGTGCCACAGCAGTAGCTTCCTCCTACGAGCAGTACTTC. Translated: CATAVASSYEQYF.

This clonotype came up many times. V and J are TRBV20-1 and TRBJ1-1; no clear D. The CDR3 runs to 13 residues. Germline CDR1 is DFQATT and CDR2 is SNEGSKA (reference sequence). V lost 2 bases and J 0 bases, leaving 7 bases between the germline ends. CDR3 coding DNA: TGCAGTGCTAGAATGGGTCTGAACACTGAAGCTTTCTTT. Its protein is CSARMGLNTEAFF.

Ten or more counts support this clonotype. The J gene is TRBJ1-3, the V gene TRBV11-3, with D uncertain. The CDR3 spans 16 residues. Germline V gene lookup returns CDR1 SGHNT and CDR2 YENEEA. V was shortened by 2 bases and J by 4 bases, with 15 bases between the two germline ends. The CDR3, as DNA: TGTGCCAGCAGCTTATTGGGCGGCAGACAAGGAAACACCATATATTTT. This encodes CASSLLGGRQGNTIYF.

This clonotype was picked up a small number of times. The chain recombines TRBV6-6 with TRBJ2-3, with unresolved D. Germline CDR1 and CDR2: MNHNY and SVGAGI (reference sequence). The CDR3 extends over 15 amino acids. The germline V and J ends were trimmed by 5 bases and 8 bases, with 20 bases remaining between them. The CDR3 is CASSPTPPPESTQYF. Here the CDR3 DNA reads TGTGCCAGCAGTCCGACTCCGCCGCCTGAAAGTACGCAGTATTTT.

In its sample, this clonotype was seen a few times. The gene calls are TRBV12-3 or TRBV12-4 and TRBJ2-2, with D uncertain. This CDR3 has 15 residues. Trimming took off 3 bases at V and 1 base at J, with 9 bases between the two ends. This CDR3 is CASSFNSGNTGELFF. DNA of the CDR3: TGTGCCAGCAGTTTTAATTCGGGGAACACCGGGGAGCTGTTTTTT.

This clonotype was picked up many times. This chain joins TRBV24-1 and TRBJ2-2; TRBD1 might be the D (8 bases). V was trimmed by 0 bases and J by 1 base, leaving 20 bases between them. Germline V CDR1 and CDR2: KGHDR, SFDVKD. The CDR3 loop spans 20 amino acids. CDR3 sequence: CATSDLGFGRTGQNTGELFF. CDR3 nucleotide sequence: TGTGCCACCAGTGATTTGGGGTTCGGGAGGACAGGGCAGAACACCGGGGAGCTGTTTTTT.

Notes on this clonotype: Sequence at one end of the junction differs from germline and may be a read error. The chain couples TRBV11-2 to TRBJ2-1; D not resolved. Germline V lookup: CDR1 SGHAT, CDR2 FQNNGV. The CDR3 length is 13 residues. Here the CDR3 DNA reads TGTGCCAGCAGCTTAGGACGCGGCGCTGAGCAGATCTTC. The encoded protein is CASSLGRGAEQIF.

A few counts support this clonotype. The CDR3 bases are TGCGCCAGCAGCCAAGATCTTGAGGCTAGCGGGGACAATGAGCAGTTCTTC. It specifies CASSQDLEASGDNEQFF. The J gene is TRBJ2-1, the V gene TRBV4-3, with TRBD2 matching over 9 bases. The ends lost 0 bases at V and 5 bases at J; junction bases unmatched: 8. This CDR3 has 17 residues. Germline assignment: CDR1 LGHNA and CDR2 YSLEER.

In this sample, this clonotype turned up a few times. This chain joins TRBV5-4 and TRBJ2-7, with D possibly being TRBD1 (5 bases). V was trimmed by 4 bases and J by 4 bases, leaving 15 bases between them. CDR1 and CDR2 from the germline V gene are SGHNT and YYREEE (reference sequence). The CDR3 is made up of 14 amino acids. For the CDR3, the DNA is TGTGCCAGCAGCAGAGAAAGGGGCGCGTACGAGCAGTACTTC. Amino acid sequence: CASSRERGAYEQYF.

This chain joins TRBV6-6 and TRBJ2-3; D is perhaps TRBD1 (5 bases). V was trimmed by 8 bases and J by 6 bases, leaving 12 bases between them. The germline CDR1 and CDR2 sequences are MNHNY and SVGAGI (reference sequence). This CDR3 has 12 amino acids. CDR3 loop: CASGHLGDTQYF. CDR3 bases: TGTGCCAGCGGACACCTGGGGGATACGCAGTATTTT.

This clonotype was seen more than once but under ten times. The rearrangement uses TRBV10-3 and TRBJ2-2; 8 nucleotides agree with TRBD2. The length of the CDR3 is 15 residues. Germline V CDR1 and CDR2: ENHRY, SYGVKD. V shed 6 bases, J shed 1 base, and the junction held 4 bases outside the gene matches. CDR3 nucleotide sequence: TGTGCCATCAGCCCACTAGCGGAGAACACCGGGGAGCTGTTTTTT. Amino acid sequence: CAISPLAENTGELFF.

This clonotype was seen a few times. V and J are TRBV5-1 and TRBJ1-1; D remains unclear. The V and J ends lost 0 bases and 3 bases respectively, with 12 bases between them. CDR3 length: 15 residues. Germline V gene data show CDR1 as SGHRS and CDR2 as YFSETQ. CDR3 sequence: CASSLVLSADTEAFF. The CDR3 region has the DNA TGCGCCAGCAGCTTGGTTTTGTCAGCGGACACTGAAGCTTTCTTT.

The CDR3 here is CASSPWDSSYEQYF. Written as DNA, the CDR3 is TGTGCCAGCAGTCCCTGGGACAGTTCCTACGAGCAGTACTTC. V usage is TRBV27 and J usage is TRBJ2-7; TRBD1 aligns across 7 bases. From germline, CDR1 is MNHEY and CDR2 SMNVEV (reference sequence). The CDR3 covers 14 residues. J gave up 1 base and V 5 bases, and 5 bases lay outside the gene matches.

This clonotype occurred a few times. Sequence at one end of the junction differs from germline and may be a read error. The CDR3 is CASSPRAGEITHF. DNA of the CDR3: TGTGCCAGCAGCCCTCGGGCAGGGGAGATTACCCACTTC. The gene calls are TRBV6-5 and TRBJ2-1, with D perhaps TRBD1 (6 bases). Germline CDR1 and CDR2: MNHEY and SVGAGI. The length of the CDR3 is 13 residues.

This clonotype was seen a few times. This chain uses TRBV12-3 or TRBV12-4 with TRBJ2-1, with D perhaps matching TRBD1 (5 bases). The CDR3 consists of 15 residues. V lost 6 bases and J 0 bases, leaving 12 bases between the germline ends. CDR3 region: CASSPTGGSYNEQFF. The CDR3 DNA reads TGTGCCAGCAGCCCTACAGGCGGCTCCTACAATGAGCAGTTCTTC.

V usage is TRBV6-1 and J usage is TRBJ1-6; D unresolved. Deletions cut 1 base from V and 7 bases from J, with 11 bases between. CDR1 and CDR2 (germline): MNHNS, SASEGT. CDR3 length: 15 residues. CDR3 DNA sequence: TGTGCCAGCAGTGAAGAGGTACAGCCCAATTCACCCCTCCACTTT. Its translation: CASSEEVQPNSPLHF.

This clonotype has only a few counts. The chain recombines TRBV12-5 with TRBJ2-7; 10 bases line up with TRBD2. Germline CDR1 LGHNT, CDR2 FRNRAP. Trimming took 6 bases from V and 6 from J; bases not matched to a gene: 5. CDR3 length equals 13 residues. CDR3 loop: CASGERGGLEQYF. CDR3 bases: TGTGCTAGTGGAGAGCGGGGGGGCCTCGAGCAGTACTTC.

This clonotype was counted at least ten times. V and J are TRBV12-3 or TRBV12-4 and TRBJ2-1; D is uncertain. Trimming shortened V by 5 bases and J by 4 bases, and 12 bases separated the two germline ends. There are 14 residues in the CDR3. CDR3 protein: CASSPPGRYNEQFF. The CDR3 DNA follows: TGTGCCAGCAGTCCCCCCGGGCGGTACAATGAGCAGTTCTTC.

There are a few counts of this clonotype. The gene calls are TRBV30 and TRBJ2-3, with 9 positions matching TRBD2. The CDR3 runs 14 residues. Germline V gene lookup returns CDR1 GTSNPN and CDR2 SVGIG (reference sequence). V lost 4 bases, J lost 1 base, and 3 bases stayed unmatched. CDR3 sequence: CAWTRGGGTDTQYF. In DNA, the CDR3 is TGTGCCTGGACGCGGGGGGGCGGCACAGATACGCAGTATTTT.

The sample holds a few counts of this clonotype. This chain links TRBV9 with TRBJ2-7; 10 nucleotides agree with TRBD2. V was pared by 4 bases and J by 9 bases, with 16 bases of the junction left unmatched. CDR3 size: 16 residues. Per germline, CDR1 SGDLS and CDR2 YYNGEE. The CDR3 spells CASSPQLSGGPSGQYF. The CDR3 DNA follows: TGTGCCAGCAGCCCTCAACTTAGCGGGGGGCCCTCGGGGCAGTACTTC.